The T cell receptor (beta chain) under discussion was sequenced for a study of radiotherapy plus CTLA-4 blockade in lung cancer. Overall study: 15% to 20% of patients responded objectively, and approximately 33% achieved disease control. Study-wide results and limits: Radiotherapy with ipilimumab was followed by blood expansion of tumor-derived clones.

V dropped 6 bases and J dropped 5; count of bases not matched to a gene: 2. From germline, CDR1 is SQVTM and CDR2 ANQGSEA. The CDR3 has 13 residues. Turning to this clone: Its antigen is undetermined.

TCRdb's table, derived via immunoSEQ multiplex PCR, lists solely in-frame clones and lacks some. The sample holds approximately 65,000 clones, approximately 75% seen once. Those with chemo-refractory metastatic non-small-cell lung cancer were treated with focal radiation combined with CTLA-4 blockade using ipilimumab. The specimen comprised peripheral blood, sampled from a patient treated with radiotherapy plus ipilimumab. The rearrangement joins TRBV29-1 to TRBJ2-5; 14 nucleotides agree with TRBD2. The sequence derives from a human donor with non-small cell lung cancer who had a complete response to radiotherapy plus ipilimumab. The CDR3 DNA reads as TGCAGCGTCTGGACTAGCGGGGGGGAGACCCAGTACTTC. This translates into CSVWTSGGETQYF. The complete variable domain, with remaining parts taken from reference TRBV29-1 and TRBJ2-5, reads SAVISQKPSRDICQRGTSLTIQCQVDSQVTMMFWYRQQPGQSLTLIATANQGSEATYESGFVIDKFPISRPNLTFSTLTVSNMSPEDSSIYLCSVWTSGGETQYFGPGTRLLVL.